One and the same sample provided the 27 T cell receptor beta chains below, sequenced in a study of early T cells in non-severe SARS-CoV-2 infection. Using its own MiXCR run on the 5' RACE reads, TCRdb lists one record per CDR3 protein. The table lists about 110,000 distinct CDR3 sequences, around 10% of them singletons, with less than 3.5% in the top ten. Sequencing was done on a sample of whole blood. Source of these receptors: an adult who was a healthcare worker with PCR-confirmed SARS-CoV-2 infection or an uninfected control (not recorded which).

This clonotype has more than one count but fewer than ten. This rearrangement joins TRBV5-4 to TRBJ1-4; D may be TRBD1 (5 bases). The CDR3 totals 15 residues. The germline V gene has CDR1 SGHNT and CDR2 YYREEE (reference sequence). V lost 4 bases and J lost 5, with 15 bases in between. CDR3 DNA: TGTGCCAGCAGCCCCCAGTTCGGGGCCAATGAAAAACTGTTTTTT. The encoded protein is CASSPQFGANEKLFF.

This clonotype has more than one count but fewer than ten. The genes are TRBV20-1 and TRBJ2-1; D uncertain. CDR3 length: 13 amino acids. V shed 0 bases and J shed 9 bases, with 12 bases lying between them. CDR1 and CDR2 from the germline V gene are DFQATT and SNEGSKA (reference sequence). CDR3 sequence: CSAREARGIEQFF. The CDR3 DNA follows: TGCAGTGCTAGAGAAGCAAGAGGTATTGAGCAGTTCTTC.

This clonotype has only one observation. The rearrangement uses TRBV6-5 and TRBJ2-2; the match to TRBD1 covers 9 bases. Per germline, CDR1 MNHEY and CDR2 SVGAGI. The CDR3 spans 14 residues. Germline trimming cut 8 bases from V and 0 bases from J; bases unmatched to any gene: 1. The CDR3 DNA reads TGTGCCAGCGGGGACAGGGCGAACACCGGGGAGCTGTTTTTT. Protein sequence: CASGDRANTGELFF.

The CDR3 region has the DNA TGTGCCAGCAGCGAAGGGACTAGCGGGAGCACCCAGTACTTC. Residues: CASSEGTSGSTQYF. The chain links TRBV11-2 to TRBJ2-5; 14 bases fit TRBD2. Germline CDR1 is SGHAT and CDR2 is FQNNGV. This CDR3 comprises 14 residues. V was pared by 5 bases and J by 8 bases, with 4 bases of the junction left unmatched. The complete variable domain, with remaining parts taken from reference TRBV11-2 and TRBJ2-5, reads EAGVAQSPRYKIIEKRQSVAFWCNPISGHATLYWYQQILGQGPKLLIQFQNNGVVDDSQLPKDRFSAERLKGVDSTLKIQPAKLEDSAVYLCASSEGTSGSTQYFGPGTRLLVL.

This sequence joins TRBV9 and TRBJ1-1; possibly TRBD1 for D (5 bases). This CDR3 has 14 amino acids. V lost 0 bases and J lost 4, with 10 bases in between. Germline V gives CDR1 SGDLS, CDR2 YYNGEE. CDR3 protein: CASSVVVGGTEAFF. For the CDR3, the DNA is TGTGCCAGCAGCGTAGTAGTGGGGGGCACTGAAGCTTTCTTT.

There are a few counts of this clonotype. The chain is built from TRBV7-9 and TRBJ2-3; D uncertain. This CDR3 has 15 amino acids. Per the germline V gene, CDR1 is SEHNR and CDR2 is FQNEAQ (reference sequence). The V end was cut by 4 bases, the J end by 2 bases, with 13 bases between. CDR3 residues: CASSSLDGYTDTQYF. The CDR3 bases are TGTGCCAGCAGCTCCTTGGACGGGTACACAGATACGCAGTATTTT.

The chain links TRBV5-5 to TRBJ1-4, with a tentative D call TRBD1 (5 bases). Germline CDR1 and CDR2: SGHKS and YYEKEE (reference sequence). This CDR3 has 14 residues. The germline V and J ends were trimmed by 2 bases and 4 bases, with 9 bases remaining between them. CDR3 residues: CASSFGDLNEKLFF. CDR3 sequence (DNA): TGTGCCAGCAGCTTTGGGGACCTTAATGAAAAACTGTTTTTT.

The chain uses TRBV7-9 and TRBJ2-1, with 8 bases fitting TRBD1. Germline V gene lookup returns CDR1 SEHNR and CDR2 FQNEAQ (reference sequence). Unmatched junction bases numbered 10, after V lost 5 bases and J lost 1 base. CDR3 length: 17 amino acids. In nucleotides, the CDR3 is TGTGCCAGCAGCCGTCCGACCGGGACAGGTTCCTACAATGAGCAGTTCTTC. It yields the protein CASSRPTGTGSYNEQFF.

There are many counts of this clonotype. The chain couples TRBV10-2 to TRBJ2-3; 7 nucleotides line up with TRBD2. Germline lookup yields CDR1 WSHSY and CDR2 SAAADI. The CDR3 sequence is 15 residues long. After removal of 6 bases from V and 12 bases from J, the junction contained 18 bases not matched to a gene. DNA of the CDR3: TGCGCCAGCAGAAGGGCGGGGGATGTGGATCCCCACCAGTATTTT. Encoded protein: CASRRAGDVDPHQYF.

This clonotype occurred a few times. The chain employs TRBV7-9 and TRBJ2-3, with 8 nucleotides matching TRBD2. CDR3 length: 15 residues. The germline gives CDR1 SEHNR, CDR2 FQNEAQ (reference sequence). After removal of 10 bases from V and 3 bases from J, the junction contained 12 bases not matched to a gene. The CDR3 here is CANKAPGGPTDTQYF. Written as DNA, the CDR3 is TGTGCCAACAAAGCTCCGGGAGGGCCGACAGATACGCAGTATTTT.

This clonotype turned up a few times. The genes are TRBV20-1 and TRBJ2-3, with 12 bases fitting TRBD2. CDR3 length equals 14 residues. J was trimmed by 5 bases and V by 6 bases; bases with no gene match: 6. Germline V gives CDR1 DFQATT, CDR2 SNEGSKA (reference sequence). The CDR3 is CSARLAGVEDTQYF. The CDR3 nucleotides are TGCAGTGCGAGACTAGCGGGAGTGGAAGATACGCAGTATTTT.

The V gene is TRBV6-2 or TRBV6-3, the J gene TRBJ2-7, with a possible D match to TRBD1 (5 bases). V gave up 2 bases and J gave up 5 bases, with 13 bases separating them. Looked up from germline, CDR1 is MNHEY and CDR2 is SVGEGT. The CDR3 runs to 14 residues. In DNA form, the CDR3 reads TGTGCCAGCAGTTACGAAGGTCGACAGAACGAGCAGTACTTC. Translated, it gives CASSYEGRQNEQYF.

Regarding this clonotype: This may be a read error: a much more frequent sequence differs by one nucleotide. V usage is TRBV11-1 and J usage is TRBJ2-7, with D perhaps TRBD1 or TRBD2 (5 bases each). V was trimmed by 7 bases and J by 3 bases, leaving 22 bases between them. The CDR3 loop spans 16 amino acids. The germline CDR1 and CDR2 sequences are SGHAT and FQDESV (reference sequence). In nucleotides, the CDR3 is TGTGCCAGCAACCAGGGTAGAGGGAGCGTTTTCTACGAGCAGTACTTC. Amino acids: CASNQGRGSVFYEQYF. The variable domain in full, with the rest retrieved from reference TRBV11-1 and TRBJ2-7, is EAEVAQSPRYKITEKSQAVAFWCDPISGHATLYWYRQILGQGPELLVQFQDESVVDDSQLPKDRFSAERLKGVDSTLKIQPAELGDSAMYLCASNQGRGSVFYEQYFGPGTRLTVT.

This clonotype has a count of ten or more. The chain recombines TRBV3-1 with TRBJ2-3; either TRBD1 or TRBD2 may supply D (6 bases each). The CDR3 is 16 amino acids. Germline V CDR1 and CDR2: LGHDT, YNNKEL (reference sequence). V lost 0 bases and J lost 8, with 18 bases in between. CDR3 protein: CASSQDHRGLVGTQYF. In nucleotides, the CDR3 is TGTGCCAGCAGCCAAGATCACCGGGGGCTGGTTGGTACGCAGTATTTT.

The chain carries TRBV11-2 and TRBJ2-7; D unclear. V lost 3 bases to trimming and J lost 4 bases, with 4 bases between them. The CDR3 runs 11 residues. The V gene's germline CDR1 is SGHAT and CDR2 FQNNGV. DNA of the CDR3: TGTGCCAGCAGCTTTCTATACGAGCAGTACTTC. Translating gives CASSFLYEQYF.

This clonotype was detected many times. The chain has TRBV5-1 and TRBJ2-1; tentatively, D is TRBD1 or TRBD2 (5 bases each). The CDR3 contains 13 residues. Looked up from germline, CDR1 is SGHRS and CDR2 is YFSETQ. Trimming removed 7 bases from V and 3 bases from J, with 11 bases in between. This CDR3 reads CASGRDLYNEQFF. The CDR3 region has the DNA TGCGCCAGCGGCCGGGACCTCTACAATGAGCAGTTCTTC. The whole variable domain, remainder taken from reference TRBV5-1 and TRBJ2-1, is KAGVTQTPRYLIKTRGQQVTLSCSPISGHRSVSWYQQTPGQGLQFLFEYFSETQRNKGNFPGRFSGRQFSNSRSEMNVSTLELGDSALYLCASGRDLYNEQFFGPGTRLTVL.

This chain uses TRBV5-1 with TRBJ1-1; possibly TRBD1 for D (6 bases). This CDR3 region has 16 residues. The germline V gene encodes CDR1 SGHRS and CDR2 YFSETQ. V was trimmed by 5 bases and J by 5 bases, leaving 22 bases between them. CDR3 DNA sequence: TGCGCCAGCAGACCCGGAGGGGGGGCTCTCGGGACTGAAGCTTTCTTT. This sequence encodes CASRPGGGALGTEAFF.

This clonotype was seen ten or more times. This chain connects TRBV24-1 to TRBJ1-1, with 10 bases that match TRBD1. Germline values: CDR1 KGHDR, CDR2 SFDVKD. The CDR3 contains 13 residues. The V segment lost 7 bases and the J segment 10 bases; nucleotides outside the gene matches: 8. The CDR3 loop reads CATRGTGEATAFF. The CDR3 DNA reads TGTGCCACCAGAGGGACAGGGGAGGCTACAGCTTTCTTT.

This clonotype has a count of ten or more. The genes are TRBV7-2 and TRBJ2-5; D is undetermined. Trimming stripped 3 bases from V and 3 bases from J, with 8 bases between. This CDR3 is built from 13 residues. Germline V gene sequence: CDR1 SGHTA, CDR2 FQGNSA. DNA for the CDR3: TGTGCCAGCAGCTTCGACTCAAAAGAGACCCAGTACTTC. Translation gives CASSFDSKETQYF.

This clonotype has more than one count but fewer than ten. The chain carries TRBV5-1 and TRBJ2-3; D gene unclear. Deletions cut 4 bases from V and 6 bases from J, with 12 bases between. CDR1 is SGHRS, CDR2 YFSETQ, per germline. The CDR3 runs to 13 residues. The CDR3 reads CASSRQGGDTQYF. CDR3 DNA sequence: TGCGCCAGCAGCCGACAAGGTGGCGATACGCAGTATTTT.

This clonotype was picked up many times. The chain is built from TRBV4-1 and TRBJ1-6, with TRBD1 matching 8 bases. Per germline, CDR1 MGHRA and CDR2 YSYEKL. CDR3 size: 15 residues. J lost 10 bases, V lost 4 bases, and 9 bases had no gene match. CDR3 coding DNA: TGCGCCAGCAGCCCCCAAGGACAGGGAGGATCACCCCTCCACTTT. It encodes CASSPQGQGGSPLHF.

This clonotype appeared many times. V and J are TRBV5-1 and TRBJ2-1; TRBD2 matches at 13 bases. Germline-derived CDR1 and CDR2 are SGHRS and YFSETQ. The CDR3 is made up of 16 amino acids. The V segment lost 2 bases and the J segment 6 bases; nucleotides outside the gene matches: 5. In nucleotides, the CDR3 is TGCGCCAGCAGCTTTGGACTAGCGGGAGCGGGCAATGAGCAGTTCTTC. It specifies CASSFGLAGAGNEQFF.

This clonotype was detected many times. The CDR3 DNA is TGTGCCAGCAGCTTAGCCTTGCCGGGACAGGGGATCGAGCAGTACTTC. Protein: CASSLALPGQGIEQYF. The rearrangement uses TRBV11-2 and TRBJ2-7; 10 bases agree with TRBD1. This CDR3 region has 16 residues. J gave up 6 bases and V 1 base, and 9 bases lay outside the gene matches. CDR1 SGHAT and CDR2 FQNNGV come from the germline V gene. Full variable domain (remainder filled in from reference TRBV11-2 and TRBJ2-7): EAGVAQSPRYKIIEKRQSVAFWCNPISGHATLYWYQQILGQGPKLLIQFQNNGVVDDSQLPKDRFSAERLKGVDSTLKIQPAKLEDSAVYLCASSLALPGQGIEQYFGPGTRLTVT.

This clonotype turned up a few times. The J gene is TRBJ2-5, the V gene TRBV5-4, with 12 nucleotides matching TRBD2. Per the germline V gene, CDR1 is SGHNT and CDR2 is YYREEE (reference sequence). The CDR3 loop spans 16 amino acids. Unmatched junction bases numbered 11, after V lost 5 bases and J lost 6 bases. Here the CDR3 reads CASSYQLAGGVKTQYF. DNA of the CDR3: TGTGCCAGCAGTTACCAACTAGCGGGGGGCGTCAAGACCCAGTACTTC.

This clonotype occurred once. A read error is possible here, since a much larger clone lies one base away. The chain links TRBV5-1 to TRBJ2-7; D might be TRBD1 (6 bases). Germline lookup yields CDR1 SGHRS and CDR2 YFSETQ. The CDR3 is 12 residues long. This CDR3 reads CTSSRDIYEQYF. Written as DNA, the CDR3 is TGCACCAGCAGCCGGGACATCTACGAGCAGTACTTC.

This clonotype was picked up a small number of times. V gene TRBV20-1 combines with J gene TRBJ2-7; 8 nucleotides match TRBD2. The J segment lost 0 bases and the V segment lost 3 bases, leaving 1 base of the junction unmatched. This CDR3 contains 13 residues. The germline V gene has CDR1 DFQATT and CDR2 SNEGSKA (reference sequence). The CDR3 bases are TGCAGTGCTAGTAGCGGGGTCTCCTACGAGCAGTACTTC. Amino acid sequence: CSASSGVSYEQYF.

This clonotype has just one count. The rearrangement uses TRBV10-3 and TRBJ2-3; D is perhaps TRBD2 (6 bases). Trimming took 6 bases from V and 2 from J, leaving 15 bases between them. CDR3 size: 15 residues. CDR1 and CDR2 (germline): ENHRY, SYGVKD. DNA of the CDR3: TGTGCCATCAGGGGGCGGGGTTCGCTCACAGATACGCAGTATTTT. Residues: CAIRGRGSLTDTQYF.